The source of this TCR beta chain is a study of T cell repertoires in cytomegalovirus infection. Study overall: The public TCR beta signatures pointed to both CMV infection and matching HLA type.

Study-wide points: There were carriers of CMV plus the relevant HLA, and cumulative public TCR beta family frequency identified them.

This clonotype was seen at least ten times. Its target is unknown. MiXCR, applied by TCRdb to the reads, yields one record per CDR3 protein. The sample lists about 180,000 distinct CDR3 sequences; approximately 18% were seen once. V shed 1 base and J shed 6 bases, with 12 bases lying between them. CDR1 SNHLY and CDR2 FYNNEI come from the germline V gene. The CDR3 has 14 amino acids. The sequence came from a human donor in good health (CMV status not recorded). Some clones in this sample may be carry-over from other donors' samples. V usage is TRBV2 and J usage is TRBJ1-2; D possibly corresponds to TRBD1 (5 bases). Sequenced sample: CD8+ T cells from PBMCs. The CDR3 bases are TGTGCCAGCAGTGAAGAACCCAGGGTGGATGGCTACACCTTC. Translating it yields CASSEEPRVDGYTF.